One sample yielded the 24 T cell receptor beta chains listed below, sequenced in a study of cytomegalovirus exposure and HLA in healthy donors. The study ran its PCR with 60 Vbeta and 13 Jbeta primers. Method: immunoSEQ multiplex PCR; TCRdb's copy keeps in-frame clones and lacks some. The sample includes 150,000 to 190,000 clones, approximately 85% seen only once; the top ten take roughly 2.4%. Material for sequencing was PBMCs. Receptors originate from a woman between 18 and 29 years old in good health and CMV-seronegative.

The chain couples TRBV6-1 to TRBJ2-1; the D gene is possibly TRBD2 (7 bases). V gave up 2 bases and J gave up 8 bases, with 10 bases separating them. The CDR3 has 13 residues. Germline V gene lookup returns CDR1 MNHNS and CDR2 SASEGT. The CDR3 sequence is CASSEQGRDEQFF. CDR3 nucleotide sequence: TGTGCCAGCAGTGAACAGGGGAGGGATGAGCAGTTCTTC.

V is TRBV2 and J is TRBJ1-4, with D possibly being TRBD1 (5 bases). V was trimmed by 10 bases and J by 4 bases, leaving 13 bases between them. Germline CDR1 and CDR2: SNHLY and FYNNEI. This CDR3 has 13 amino acids. CDR3 in DNA: TGTGCCACCGAACGGGGACTTAATGAAAAACTGTTTTTT. This encodes CATERGLNEKLFF.

V and J are TRBV7-9 and TRBJ1-1, with D uncertain. The CDR3 sequence is 13 residues long. The ends were cut back, 2 bases at V and 3 bases at J, with 7 bases in the middle. Germline CDR1 SEHNR, CDR2 FQNEAQ (reference sequence). The CDR3: CASSLSLDTEAFF. The CDR3 DNA sequence: TGTGCCAGCAGCTTAAGTCTAGACACTGAAGCTTTCTTT.

This chain uses TRBV5-1 with TRBJ2-3, with TRBD2 identical over 7 bases. Germline CDR1 and CDR2: SGHRS and YFSETQ. The CDR3 loop spans 15 amino acids. The V and J ends lost 4 bases and 6 bases, in that order; junction bases with no gene match: 11. Written as DNA, the CDR3 is TGCGCCAGCAGCGTACAGCGGGGTCAATCGGATACGCAGTATTTT. Translated, it gives CASSVQRGQSDTQYF.

The count of this clone is one. The chain carries TRBV30 and TRBJ2-6; 13 bases fit TRBD2. The J segment lost 2 bases and the V segment lost 2 bases, leaving 6 bases of the junction unmatched. CDR3 length equals 18 residues. Per germline, CDR1 GTSNPN and CDR2 SVGIG (reference sequence). Here the CDR3 reads CAWSKLAGGPPGANVLTF. In DNA, the CDR3 is TGTGCCTGGAGTAAACTAGCGGGAGGGCCTCCTGGGGCCAACGTCCTGACTTTC.

The rearrangement links TRBV21-1 to TRBJ1-5. TRBV21-1 is recorded as a pseudogene. This CDR3 contains 15 residues. CDR3 residues: CASSIGSRGNQPQHF. As DNA, the CDR3 is TGTGCCAGCAGCATCGGGAGTCGGGGCAATCAGCCCCAGCATTTT.

The CDR3 DNA follows: TGTGCCAGCAGTACTCTGGCAGGGAATACTGAAGCTTTCTTT. Translation gives CASSTLAGNTEAFF. The chain combines TRBV28 with TRBJ1-1, with D tentatively TRBD1 (5 bases). The germline V gene encodes CDR1 MDHEN and CDR2 SYDVKM. This CDR3 spans 14 amino acids. The V gene lost 5 bases and the J gene lost 5 bases, with 15 bases spanning the gap.

This clone is a singleton in its sample. The chain recombines TRBV25-1 with TRBJ1-2, with D perhaps matching TRBD1 (5 bases). V lost 3 bases and J lost 8, with 13 bases in between. From germline, CDR1 is MGHDK and CDR2 SYGVNS. CDR3 length: 13 residues. CDR3 nucleotides: TGTGCCAGCAGTGAGGCCAGGGTATGCGGCTACACCTTC. Translating it yields CASSEARVCGYTF.

This clone was picked up a small number of times. V gene TRBV28 combines with J gene TRBJ1-6; TRBD1 is a possible D gene (5 bases). The ends were cut back, 3 bases at V and 6 bases at J, with 9 bases in the middle. Germline lookup yields CDR1 MDHEN and CDR2 SYDVKM. There are 14 residues in the CDR3. CDR3 bases: TGTGCCAGCAGTTTGCTTAGGGGTAATTCACCCCTCCACTTT. Amino acids: CASSLLRGNSPLHF.

The chain carries TRBV2 and TRBJ2-1; 12 nucleotides line up with TRBD2. This CDR3 has 15 amino acids. V lost 8 bases and J lost 0; bases outside the gene matches: 2. Germline assignment: CDR1 SNHLY and CDR2 FYNNEI. CDR3 residues: CASETSGSSYNEQFF. In DNA form, the CDR3 reads TGTGCCAGCGAGACTAGCGGGAGCTCCTACAATGAGCAGTTCTTC.

The CDR3 coding sequence is TGTGCCAGCTCACCTCCCAACACAGATACGCAGTATTTT. It is translated as CASSPPNTDTQYF. V gene TRBV18 combines with J gene TRBJ2-3; no reliable D call. This CDR3 comprises 13 residues. The V gene's germline CDR1 is KGHSH and CDR2 LQKENI. Trimming pared 3 bases from V and 2 bases from J, leaving 6 bases between.

V usage is TRBV4-1 and J usage is TRBJ2-2; D might be TRBD2 (5 bases). There are 18 residues in the CDR3. The V end lost 1 base, the J end lost 4 bases, and 19 bases lay between the germline ends. The germline V gene encodes CDR1 MGHRA and CDR2 YSYEKL. CDR3 nucleotides: TGCGCCAGCAGCCAAGTACGAGGAGGTGGTGGCCGCACCGGGGAGCTGTTTTTT. Its protein is CASSQVRGGGGRTGELFF.

This chain uses TRBV5-1 with TRBJ2-5; 7 positions agree with TRBD1. Trimming at V came to 4 bases and at J to 2 bases, leaving 2 bases not matched to a gene. Germline CDR1 is SGHRS and CDR2 is YFSETQ. The CDR3 consists of 13 residues. The CDR3 DNA is TGCGCCAGCAGCATCAGGGGGCAAGAGACCCAGTACTTC. This gives the protein CASSIRGQETQYF.

The gene calls are TRBV5-4 and TRBJ2-7, with 9 positions matching TRBD1. Per germline, CDR1 SGHNT and CDR2 YYREEE (reference sequence). Trimming removed 4 bases from V and 5 bases from J; junction bases left unmatched: 10. This CDR3 contains 15 residues. The CDR3 bases are TGTGCCAGCAGCCGTCCGGGGACAGGGTTGCACGAGCAGTACTTC. This encodes CASSRPGTGLHEQYF.

The V call is TRBV2, the J call TRBJ1-5, with D maybe TRBD1 (6 bases). V gave up 4 bases and J gave up 2 bases, with 12 bases separating them. The CDR3 has 15 residues. Germline V gene sequence: CDR1 SNHLY, CDR2 FYNNEI. The CDR3 spells CASSAQGMGNQPQHF. The DNA for the CDR3 is TGTGCCAGCAGTGCACAGGGTATGGGCAATCAGCCCCAGCATTTT.

The chain recombines TRBV5-6 with TRBJ2-3, with D maybe TRBD2 (6 bases). The CDR3 is 14 residues long. CDR1 and CDR2 from the germline V gene are SGHDT and YYEEEE. Trimming stripped 1 base from V and 1 base from J, with 7 bases between. The CDR3: CASSLSGGTDTQYF. In DNA form, the CDR3 reads TGTGCCAGCAGCTTGTCGGGGGGCACAGATACGCAGTATTTT.

In DNA form, the CDR3 reads TGTGCCTGGAGTGTACAGGGGTCCGTTCCTGGCTACACCTTC. It specifies CAWSVQGSVPGYTF. J is TRBJ1-2 and V is TRBV30; 7 bases match TRBD1. V lost 0 bases and J lost 7; bases outside the gene matches: 8. The germline gives CDR1 GTSNPN, CDR2 SVGIG (reference sequence). The CDR3 is 14 amino acids.

The chain has TRBV7-2 and TRBJ2-2; D call uncertain. V shed 5 bases and J shed 0 bases, with 13 bases lying between them. Per germline, CDR1 SGHTA and CDR2 FQGNSA. The CDR3 is 16 amino acids. In DNA, the CDR3 is TGTGCCAGCAGCCGCCGCAGTTTCGCGAACACCGGGGAGCTGTTTTTT. Residues: CASSRRSFANTGELFF. Supplemented by reference TRBV7-2 and TRBJ2-2, the full variable domain reads GAGVSQSPSNKVTEKGKDVELRCDPISGHTALYWYRQSLGQGLEFLIYFQGNSAPDKSGLPSDRFSAERTGGSVSTLTIQRTQQEDSAVYLCASSRRSFANTGELFFGEGSRLTVL.

A single count supports this clone. V gene TRBV2 combines with J gene TRBJ1-5; D remains ambiguous. This CDR3 has 15 amino acids. V gave up 4 bases and J gave up 0 bases, with 10 bases separating them. Germline V lookup: CDR1 SNHLY, CDR2 FYNNEI. The CDR3 protein is CASSGGLYSNQPQHF. The CDR3 bases are TGTGCCAGCAGTGGAGGCCTTTATAGCAATCAGCCCCAGCATTTT.

The V and J genes are TRBV18 and TRBJ1-5, with D hard to call. Trimming shortened V by 6 bases and J by 2 bases, and 11 bases separated the two germline ends. The germline CDR1 and CDR2 sequences are KGHSH and LQKENI. The CDR3 spans 14 residues. The CDR3 loop is CASSQSRGNQPQHF. DNA for the CDR3: TGTGCCAGCTCTCAAAGTCGAGGCAATCAGCCCCAGCATTTT. Full variable domain (missing parts from reference TRBV18 and TRBJ1-5): NAGVMQNPRHLVRRRGQEARLRCSPMKGHSHVYWYRQLPEEGLKFMVYLQKENIIDESGMPKERFSAEFPKEGPSILRIQQVVRGDSAAYFCASSQSRGNQPQHFGDGTRLSIL.

A single count supports this clone. The V call is TRBV19, the J call TRBJ1-5; the match to TRBD1 covers 8 bases. V gave up 5 bases and J gave up 4 bases; unmatched junction bases: 10. This CDR3 is 16 amino acids long. Germline values: CDR1 LNHDA, CDR2 SQIVND (reference sequence). The DNA for the CDR3 is TGTGCCAGTAGTTCTAGACTGACAGGGGAAAATCAGCCCCAGCATTTT. The encoded protein is CASSSRLTGENQPQHF.

The chain links TRBV30 to TRBJ2-2, with TRBD1 as a possible D gene (6 bases). The V end was cut by 5 bases, the J end by 5 bases, with 9 bases between. The CDR3 consists of 12 residues. CDR1 is GTSNPN, CDR2 SVGIG, per germline (reference sequence). In DNA, the CDR3 is TGTGCCTGGTTCCAGGGGACCGGGGAGCTGTTTTTT. Its protein is CAWFQGTGELFF.

The chain recombines TRBV7-9 with TRBJ1-2; possibly TRBD1 for D (6 bases). The CDR3 extends over 15 amino acids. From germline, CDR1 is SEHNR and CDR2 FQNEAQ (reference sequence). Trimming left V 2 bases short and J 6 bases short, with 16 bases between. In nucleotides, the CDR3 is TGTGCCAGCAGCTTACCACCTCAGGGGATGGATGGCTACACCTTC. Protein: CASSLPPQGMDGYTF.

This sequence joins TRBV25-1 and TRBJ2-7; 8 nucleotides match TRBD1. The CDR3 spans 15 residues. Trimming cost V 3 bases and J 2 bases; bases outside gene matches: 6. CDR1 MGHDK and CDR2 SYGVNS come from the germline V gene. For the CDR3, the DNA is TGTGCCAGCAGTGAGCTGGGACAGGTGGCCTACGAGCAGTACTTC. It specifies CASSELGQVAYEQYF.